In this sample, the clone carrying this TCR beta chain turned up once. The data belong to a study of blood T cell repertoires in COVID-19. About the study: Acute-phase and convalescent COVID-19 samples originated in the United States, Italy and Spain.

Authors' data handling: How many nucleated cells were present was estimated from reference gene primer amplification. Assay used: immunoSEQ multiplex PCR; TCRdb lists only in-frame clones, some missing. V and J calls plus clone size are reproduced from that table; the DNA served to infer D and trimming. The sample lists fewer than 450,000 clones, 88% seen once, with 5.5% to 7.5% in the top ten. The CDR3 consists of 13 residues. CDR1 is SNHLY and CDR2 is FYNNEI in the germline V gene. V was clipped by 2 bases and J by 5 bases, with 7 bases between them. The sequenced sample was peripheral blood. This rearrangement joins TRBV2 to TRBJ1-3; D is ambiguous. The clonotype originates from a woman between 70 and 85 years old with COVID-19, enrolled during active disease. The CDR3 nucleotides are TGTGCCAGCAGTGAACAGATTCGAAACACCATATATTTT. Residues: CASSEQIRNTIYF.